The rows below give T cell receptor beta chains drawn from one sample of a study of breast tumors, draining lymph nodes, adjacent tissues. TCRdb reanalysed the multiplex PCR reads using MiXCR and keeps one entry per CDR3 protein. This table holds approximately 300,000 distinct CDR3 sequences, 30% to 35% found once. The sample taken for sequencing was axillary lymph node tissue. These receptors were collected from a female donor with breast cancer. Some clones in this sample may be carry-over from other donors' samples. Both conserved end residues are part of each CDR3. A D gene is named only where the DNA matches it firmly. Size is stated for part of the rows, as once, few or many counts, or as a class when the clone is expanded.

clone_size	v_call	d_call	j_call	cdr3_aa	cdr3_nt
NA	TRBV18	TRBD1	TRBJ1-4	CASSPQTGEGAKLFF	TGTGCCAGCTCACCCCAGACAGGGGAGGGTGCAAAACTGTTTTTT
many	TRBV7-6	NA	TRBJ2-1	CASSPKPQKTYNEQFF	TGTGCCAGCAGCCCGAAACCACAGAAAACCTACAATGAGCAGTTCTTC
many	TRBV11-3	TRBD2	TRBJ2-5	CASSFEREAGETQYF	TGTGCCAGCAGCTTCGAGCGGGAAGCGGGAGAGACCCAGTACTTC
NA	TRBV10-3	NA	TRBJ1-2	CAIRGNESGCTF	TGTGCCATCAGGGGGAATGAGAGTGGCTGCACCTTC
few	TRBV20-1	TRBD1	TRBJ1-1	CSAGQGVNTEAFF	TGCAGTGCTGGACAGGGGGTGAACACTGAAGCTTTCTTT
NA	TRBV24-1	NA	TRBJ1-6	CATSDAGDNSPLHF	TGTGCCACCAGTGATGCGGGGGATAATTCACCCCTCCACTTT
many	TRBV19	NA	TRBJ1-2	CASSMGRGGPFAGYTF	TGTGCCAGTAGTATGGGGAGGGGCGGACCATTTGCGGGCTACACCTTC
few	TRBV6-2/TRBV6-3	NA	TRBJ2-2	CASRTPGSDTGELFF	TGTGCCAGCAGGACCCCAGGGTCTGACACCGGGGAGCTGTTTTTT
many	TRBV24-1	NA	TRBJ2-5	CATQTRQETQYF	TGTGCCACCCAGACTAGGCAAGAGACCCAGTACTTC
NA	TRBV5-6	NA	TRBJ2-1	CVSSFPQQYNEQFF	TGTGTCAGCAGCTTTCCGCAACAATACAATGAGCAGTTCTTC
many	TRBV5-1	TRBD2	TRBJ2-1	CASSLGSGSSYNEQFF	TGCGCCAGCAGCTTGGGAAGCGGGAGCTCATACAATGAGCAGTTCTTC
many	TRBV15	NA	TRBJ2-6	CATSRDQGPGGANVLTF	TGTGCCACCAGCAGAGATCAGGGGCCGGGCGGGGCCAACGTCCTGACTTTC
many	TRBV18	NA	TRBJ2-3	CASSPGTTDTQYF	TGTGCCAGCTCACCGGGAACCACAGATACGCAGTATTTT
many	TRBV7-2	TRBD2	TRBJ2-3	CASRPVLSGGDTQYF	TGTGCCAGCAGACCCGTCCTTTCGGGGGGGGATACGCAGTATTTT
few	TRBV27	NA	TRBJ2-5	CASSFLRAQETQYF	TGTGCCAGCAGTTTTCTGAGGGCCCAAGAGACCCAGTACTTC
NA	TRBV6-5	NA	TRBJ2-7	CASSLERAPYEQYF	TGTGCCAGCAGTCTTGAGCGAGCCCCCTACGAGCAGTACTTC
many	TRBV11-3	TRBD2	TRBJ2-7	CASSVGLAGGLEQYF	TGTGCCAGCAGCGTGGGACTAGCGGGAGGGCTTGAGCAGTACTTC
many	TRBV29-1	TRBD2	TRBJ2-2	CSVRPGLVNTGELFF	TGCAGCGTGCGTCCGGGACTAGTGAACACCGGGGAGCTGTTTTTT
many	TRBV11-3	NA	TRBJ2-1	CASSLDQYNEQFF	TGTGCCAGCAGCTTAGATCAGTACAATGAGCAGTTCTTC
many	TRBV20-1	TRBD1	TRBJ1-5	CSAPGQGVGGSQPQHF	TGCAGTGCCCCGGGACAGGGGGTTGGAGGCAGTCAGCCCCAGCATTTT
many	TRBV30	NA	TRBJ2-2	CASPPNVATGELFF	TGTGCCTCCCCCCCCAATGTAGCAACCGGGGAGCTGTTTTTT
few	TRBV6-5	TRBD2	TRBJ2-1	CASSPGTRRRGGEQFF	TGTGCCAGCAGTCCCGGGACTAGGCGTAGGGGGGGTGAGCAGTTCTTC
many	TRBV7-9	TRBD1	TRBJ2-7	CASSSLTGGPGYEQYF	TGTGCCAGCAGCTCCCTGACAGGGGGCCCCGGGTACGAGCAGTACTTC
many	TRBV5-4	TRBD2	TRBJ2-7	CASSVLEGLATIEQYF	TGTGCCAGCAGCGTATTAGAGGGACTAGCTACCATCGAGCAGTACTTC
NA	TRBV12-3/TRBV12-4	NA	TRBJ2-7	CASRPDNGHYEQYF	TGTGCCAGCAGGCCAGACAATGGGCACTACGAGCAGTACTTC
many	TRBV6-5	NA	TRBJ2-6	CASSYRVGSGANVLTF	TGTGCCAGCAGTTACAGGGTGGGCTCTGGGGCCAACGTCCTGACTTTC
NA	TRBV19	TRBD1	TRBJ1-2	CASSFRTGVYYGYTF	TGTGCCAGTAGTTTCAGGACAGGCGTATACTATGGCTACACCTTC
many	TRBV10-3	TRBD1	TRBJ2-1	CAISPGTGSRYNEQFF	TGTGCCATCAGTCCCGGGACAGGTTCGAGGTACAATGAGCAGTTCTTC
many	TRBV4-2	TRBD2	TRBJ2-7	CASSDLSGTKTYEQYF	TGTGCCAGCAGCGATTTGAGCGGGACTAAAACCTACGAGCAGTACTTC
NA	TRBV7-8	TRBD2	TRBJ2-6	CASSNLAALANVLTF	TGTGCCAGCAGCAACCTAGCGGCCTTGGCCAACGTCCTGACTTTC
many	TRBV20-1	TRBD1	TRBJ1-5	CSARRTGALGNQPQHF	TGCAGTGCTAGGAGGACAGGGGCGCTGGGCAATCAGCCCCAGCATTTT
NA	TRBV10-1	TRBD2	TRBJ2-1	CASSESYGTSGRGAQFF	TGCGCCAGCAGTGAGTCGTACGGGACTAGCGGGAGGGGTGCGCAGTTCTTC
many	TRBV20-1	NA	TRBJ1-5	CSAYGGNQPQHF	TGCAGCGCCTACGGGGGCAATCAGCCCCAGCATTTT
NA	TRBV10-3	NA	TRBJ1-2	CAIRQGSAYTF	TGTGCCATCAGACAGGGCTCAGCCTACACCTTC
many	TRBV25-1	NA	TRBJ2-3	CASSATDTQYF	TGTGCCAGCAGCGCCACAGATACGCAGTATTTT
many	TRBV5-1	NA	TRBJ1-2	CASSWGGSYGYTF	TGCGCCAGCAGCTGGGGTGGGAGCTATGGCTACACCTTC
few	TRBV6-1	NA	TRBJ1-4	CASRAGVLNEKLVF	TGTGCCAGCAGGGCAGGTGTACTGAATGAAAAACTGGTTTTT
many	TRBV5-6	NA	TRBJ1-2	CASSLGRFGYTF	TGTGCCAGCAGCTTGGGGCGTTTTGGCTACACCTTC
many	TRBV7-8	NA	TRBJ1-4	CASSHSGGSGEKLFF	TGTGCCAGCAGCCATAGTGGGGGGTCGGGGGAAAAACTGTTTTTT
few	TRBV3-1	NA	TRBJ2-7	CASSQDGLRAREQYF	TGTGCCAGCAGCCAAGATGGTTTACGGGCGCGAGAGCAGTACTTC
many	TRBV4-3	NA	TRBJ2-3	CASSQVQLTDTQYF	TGCGCCAGCAGCCAAGTCCAGCTAACAGATACGCAGTATTTT
many	TRBV11-3	NA	TRBJ2-7	CASSLKPSNSYEQYF	TGTGCCAGCAGTTTAAAGCCAAGCAATTCCTACGAGCAGTACTTC
many	TRBV20-1	TRBD2	TRBJ2-1	CSARDEAGGRSYNEQFF	TGCAGTGCTAGAGATGAAGCGGGAGGACGCTCCTACAATGAGCAGTTCTTC
many	TRBV2	NA	TRBJ2-7	CASSLGIPPLSRTPFSYEQYF	TGTGCCAGCAGTCTCGGGATCCCTCCTCTTAGCCGAACCCCTTTCTCTTACGAGCAGTACTTC
once	TRBV20-1	NA	TRBJ2-5	CSAQGLALLYETQYF	TGCAGTGCTCAGGGTCTAGCGCTACTCTACGAGACCCAGTACTTC
NA	TRBV27	NA	TRBJ2-2	CASSLWLGGAGELFF	TGTGCCAGCAGTTTATGGTTAGGGGGAGCCGGGGAGCTGTTTTTT
many	TRBV5-1	TRBD2	TRBJ2-1	CASSPIAGAGYNEQFF	TGCGCCAGCAGCCCTATAGCGGGAGCGGGTTACAATGAGCAGTTCTTC
many	TRBV2	TRBD2	TRBJ2-1	CASDGLVYNEQFF	TGTGCCAGCGATGGACTAGTCTACAATGAGCAGTTCTTC
NA	TRBV10-3	TRBD1	TRBJ2-3	CAIRGQGVDTQYF	TGTGCAATACGCGGACAGGGGGTAGATACGCAGTATTTT
many	TRBV7-9	TRBD2	TRBJ2-3	CASSPRTSGSTDTQYF	TGTGCCAGCAGTCCTCGGACTAGCGGGAGCACAGATACGCAGTATTTT
many	TRBV10-2	TRBD2	TRBJ2-3	CANRETSGRATGDTQYF	TGCGCCAACAGGGAGACTAGCGGGAGGGCGACGGGGGATACGCAGTATTTT
many	TRBV9	TRBD2	TRBJ2-5	CASSGGLAGETQYF	TGTGCCAGCAGCGGGGGACTAGCGGGAGAGACCCAGTACTTC